These 5 T cell receptor beta chains were all obtained from the same sample, sequenced in a study of blood T cell repertoires in COVID-19. Sequenced by immunoSEQ multiplex PCR; TCRdb stores in-frame clones only, minus some. Seen here are about 24,000 clones, around nine tenths observed once, and the top ten hold 25% to 30%. Sequenced: peripheral blood. The receptors originated from a man between 65 and 79 years old with COVID-19, enrolled during active disease.

The V gene is TRBV5-1, the J gene TRBJ2-2; maybe TRBD1 (5 bases). The CDR3 loop spans 16 amino acids. The V gene's germline CDR1 is SGHRS and CDR2 YFSETQ. The V end lost 2 bases, the J end lost 0 bases, and 11 bases lay between the germline ends. The DNA for the CDR3 is TGCGCCAGCAGCTTTGGGGCAGGGACGAACACCGGGGAGCTGTTTTTT. Residues: CASSFGAGTNTGELFF.

The chain couples TRBV6-6 to TRBJ1-1, with D maybe TRBD1 (5 bases). Per germline, CDR1 MNHNY and CDR2 SVGAGI (reference sequence). V was clipped by 7 bases and J by 1 base, with 10 bases between them. This CDR3 has 13 residues. CDR3 amino acids: CASKGAKNTEAFF. The CDR3 DNA is TGTGCCAGCAAAGGGGCCAAGAACACTGAAGCTTTCTTT.

This chain links TRBV5-1 with TRBJ2-2; D uncertain. The CDR3 is 14 residues long. Germline V CDR1 and CDR2: SGHRS, YFSETQ. The V end was cut by 2 bases, the J end by 1 base, with 6 bases between. The CDR3 sequence: CASSFRLNTGELFF. CDR3 in DNA: TGCGCCAGCAGCTTCAGGCTGAACACCGGGGAGCTGTTTTTT.

This clone was recorded a few times. The rearrangement links TRBV7-2 to TRBJ2-1, with 7 bases matching TRBD2. The CDR3 has 16 residues. Trimming removed 3 bases from V and 7 bases from J; junction bases left unmatched: 12. Germline V lookup: CDR1 SGHTA, CDR2 FQGNSA. CDR3 nucleotide sequence: TGTGCCAGCAGCTTGGCGGGAGCGATCTTAAGGAATGAGCAGTTCTTC. It is translated as CASSLAGAILRNEQFF.

This chain links TRBV18 with TRBJ2-1, with D tentatively TRBD2 (5 bases). Germline V gives CDR1 KGHSH, CDR2 LQKENI. Deletions cut 6 bases from V and 0 bases from J, with 15 bases between. The length of the CDR3 is 16 residues. The CDR3 loop reads CASSPLAGSSYNEQFF. The CDR3 coding sequence is TGTGCCAGCTCCCCCCTGGCGGGTAGCTCCTACAATGAGCAGTTCTTC.